Shown below are 20 T cell receptor beta chains from a single sample sequenced in a study of blood T cell repertoires in COVID-19. Only in-frame clones appear in the TCRdb table, and some are missing; sequencing was by immunoSEQ multiplex PCR. The profile shows 200,000 to 250,000 clones, 82% of them singletons. Sequencing used peripheral blood. The receptors here all came from a woman aged 70 to 79 with acute or convalescent COVID-19.

The J gene is TRBJ2-3, the V gene TRBV5-1; 8 bases are shared with TRBD1. The CDR3 totals 13 residues. The J segment lost 0 bases and the V segment lost 8 bases, leaving 2 bases of the junction unmatched. Germline CDR1 is SGHRS and CDR2 is YFSETQ. The CDR3 reads CASRQGSTDTQYF. CDR3 DNA: TGCGCCAGTCGACAGGGGAGCACAGATACGCAGTATTTT.

The rearrangement uses TRBV5-4 and TRBJ2-2, with no clear D. V dropped 2 bases and J dropped 3 bases, with 8 bases sitting between them. Per germline, CDR1 SGHNT and CDR2 YYREEE (reference sequence). The CDR3 extends over 14 amino acids. CDR3: CASSFPGDTGELFF. The CDR3 DNA reads as TGTGCCAGCAGCTTCCCCGGAGACACCGGGGAGCTGTTTTTT.

This chain connects TRBV2 to TRBJ1-5; the D gene is possibly TRBD1 (6 bases). The CDR3 has 15 residues. Germline V lookup: CDR1 SNHLY, CDR2 FYNNEI. The V end lost 6 bases, the J end lost 2 bases, and 14 bases lay between the germline ends. The CDR3 protein is CASRRAEGGNQPQHF. CDR3 DNA: TGTGCCAGCAGGAGGGCTGAGGGGGGCAATCAGCCCCAGCATTTT.

The V call is TRBV11-2, the J call TRBJ1-1, with TRBD1 as a possible D gene (6 bases). Trimming removed 5 bases at V and 5 bases at J, with 15 bases between. The V gene's germline CDR1 is SGHAT and CDR2 FQNNGV. This CDR3 is 14 amino acids long. CDR3 residues: CASSIRGIGTEAFF. The CDR3 DNA is TGTGCCAGCAGCATTAGGGGGATTGGGACTGAAGCTTTCTTT.

This sequence joins TRBV5-1 and TRBJ2-2, with a weak D call TRBD1 (5 bases). The ends were cut back, 4 bases at V and 1 base at J, with 8 bases in the middle. This CDR3 region has 14 residues. Germline lookup yields CDR1 SGHRS and CDR2 YFSETQ. CDR3 coding DNA: TGCGCCAGCAGCAGCCAGGGGAACACCGGGGAGCTGTTTTTT. Amino acid sequence: CASSSQGNTGELFF.

The chain joins TRBV2 to TRBJ1-4, with D uncertain. The V and J ends lost 8 bases and 4 bases respectively, with 17 bases between them. The germline V gene encodes CDR1 SNHLY and CDR2 FYNNEI. CDR3 length: 15 amino acids. CDR3: CASQRNSGLNEKLFF. The CDR3 nucleotides read TGTGCCAGCCAGCGGAACTCGGGCCTTAATGAAAAACTGTTTTTT.

The chain uses TRBV19 and TRBJ2-5, with TRBD1 identical over 10 bases. This CDR3 contains 14 residues. The junction had 5 bases not matched to a gene; V was cut back by 5 bases and J by 5 bases. Germline assignment: CDR1 LNHDA and CDR2 SQIVND (reference sequence). The CDR3 DNA sequence: TGTGCCAGTAGTCGGGACAGGGGTTCGGAGACCCAGTACTTC. Amino acid sequence: CASSRDRGSETQYF.

This clone appeared a few times. DNA of the CDR3: TGTGCCAGCAGGCTATCCACCGGGGAGCTGTTTTTT. It encodes CASRLSTGELFF. This rearrangement joins TRBV28 to TRBJ2-2; D uncertain. The CDR3 has 12 residues. V lost 6 bases and J 4 bases, leaving 6 bases between the germline ends. The germline V gene encodes CDR1 MDHEN and CDR2 SYDVKM.

The rearrangement links TRBV28 to TRBJ1-2; D gene unclear. CDR3 length equals 13 residues. Germline assignment: CDR1 MDHEN and CDR2 SYDVKM. V was pared by 3 bases and J by 1 base, with 6 bases between. The CDR3 sequence is CASSLNSNYGYTF. The DNA of the CDR3 is TGTGCCAGCAGTTTGAACAGTAACTATGGCTACACCTTC.

CDR3 nucleotide sequence: TGTGCCAGCAGCCAAGAATCGAGCGGGGGTCTGCCCTACGAGCAGTACTTC. Translation: CASSQESSGGLPYEQYF. This chain connects TRBV4-2 to TRBJ2-7, with 8 bases lining up with TRBD2. Trimming cost V 0 bases and J 2 bases; bases outside gene matches: 9. Germline V CDR1 and CDR2: LGHNA, YNFKEQ. CDR3 length: 17 amino acids.

This clone was counted between two and nine times. CDR3 DNA sequence: TGTGCCAGCAGCCCTATGACAGGATCGAACACCGGGGAGCTGTTTTTT. This encodes CASSPMTGSNTGELFF. V is TRBV5-4 and J is TRBJ2-2, with a possible D match to TRBD1 (6 bases). CDR1 is SGHNT and CDR2 is YYREEE in the germline V gene (reference sequence). The CDR3 has 16 amino acids. With 4 bases removed from V and 0 bases from J, the gap between germline ends came to 13 bases.

This chain joins TRBV4-2 and TRBJ2-1, with 8 bases aligning to TRBD2. This CDR3 is 14 amino acids long. Germline V lookup: CDR1 LGHNA, CDR2 YNFKEQ. V shed 4 bases, J shed 7 bases, and the junction held 6 bases outside the gene matches. The CDR3, as DNA: TGTGCCAGCAGCCCCGGGGGGGCCGGGAATGAGCAGTTCTTC. Its translation: CASSPGGAGNEQFF.

This chain uses TRBV7-9 with TRBJ1-2; 10 nucleotides agree with TRBD1. Per germline, CDR1 SEHNR and CDR2 FQNEAQ (reference sequence). The CDR3 is 15 amino acids. V gave up 2 bases and J gave up 6 bases; unmatched junction bases: 6. The CDR3 nucleotides read TGTGCCAGCAGCTTAAGAGGGGACAGGGGCCATGGCTACACCTTC. This encodes CASSLRGDRGHGYTF.

Here the CDR3 reads CASSSPGGSQPQHF. DNA of the CDR3: TGTGCCAGCAGTTCCCCGGGAGGGAGTCAGCCCCAGCATTTT. This chain uses TRBV28 with TRBJ1-5; unclear D gene. The V end lost 4 bases, the J end lost 6 bases, and 13 bases lay between the germline ends. The V gene's germline CDR1 is MDHEN and CDR2 SYDVKM. This CDR3 contains 14 residues.

This sequence joins TRBV2 and TRBJ2-3; 12 nucleotides align to TRBD1. J was trimmed by 5 bases and V by 4 bases; bases with no gene match: 7. The CDR3 consists of 16 residues. The germline CDR1 and CDR2 sequences are SNHLY and FYNNEI. CDR3 nucleotides: TGTGCCAGCAGTGCCCGGGACAGGGGGCTTGGAGATACGCAGTATTTT. This gives the protein CASSARDRGLGDTQYF.

This chain joins TRBV30 and TRBJ1-4, with TRBD1 as a possible D gene (5 bases). V lost 0 bases and J lost 8, with 13 bases in between. CDR1 is GTSNPN, CDR2 SVGIG, per germline (reference sequence). The length of the CDR3 is 14 residues. The CDR3 loop reads CAWSVQGAVEKLFF. For the CDR3, the DNA is TGTGCCTGGAGTGTACAAGGGGCGGTAGAAAAACTGTTTTTT.

The chain couples TRBV24-1 to TRBJ2-3, with TRBD1 identical over 7 bases. In germline, CDR1 is KGHDR, CDR2 SFDVKD. This CDR3 is built from 15 residues. J was trimmed by 3 bases and V by 3 bases; bases with no gene match: 5. CDR3 loop: CATSDGGQITDTQYF. Here the CDR3 DNA reads TGTGCCACCAGTGATGGGGGACAGATTACAGATACGCAGTATTTT.

V and J are TRBV7-9 and TRBJ2-3; 8 bases align to TRBD2. The CDR3 is 15 amino acids. From germline, CDR1 is SEHNR and CDR2 FQNEAQ (reference sequence). V lost 4 bases, J lost 0 bases, and 3 bases stayed unmatched. The CDR3 spells CASSSAGASTDTQYF. DNA for the CDR3: TGTGCCAGCAGCTCAGCGGGGGCCAGCACAGATACGCAGTATTTT.

This chain uses TRBV20-1 with TRBJ2-7, with D maybe TRBD1 (5 bases). The CDR3 runs to 12 residues. V lost 3 bases and J 4 bases, leaving 10 bases between the germline ends. Germline lookup yields CDR1 DFQATT and CDR2 SNEGSKA (reference sequence). Here the CDR3 DNA reads TGCAGTGCTAGTGACCCAGGGTACGAGCAGTACTTC. Its translation: CSASDPGYEQYF.

The chain combines TRBV5-4 with TRBJ2-2; TRBD2 agrees at 7 bases. The CDR3 loop spans 16 amino acids. The V gene end was trimmed by 7 bases and the J gene end by 6 bases; junction bases not matched to a gene: 15. Germline loops: CDR1 SGHNT, CDR2 YYREEE (reference sequence). CDR3 region: CASGERLAASSGELFF. The CDR3 DNA reads as TGTGCCAGCGGCGAAAGACTAGCCGCTTCGTCCGGGGAGCTGTTTTTT.